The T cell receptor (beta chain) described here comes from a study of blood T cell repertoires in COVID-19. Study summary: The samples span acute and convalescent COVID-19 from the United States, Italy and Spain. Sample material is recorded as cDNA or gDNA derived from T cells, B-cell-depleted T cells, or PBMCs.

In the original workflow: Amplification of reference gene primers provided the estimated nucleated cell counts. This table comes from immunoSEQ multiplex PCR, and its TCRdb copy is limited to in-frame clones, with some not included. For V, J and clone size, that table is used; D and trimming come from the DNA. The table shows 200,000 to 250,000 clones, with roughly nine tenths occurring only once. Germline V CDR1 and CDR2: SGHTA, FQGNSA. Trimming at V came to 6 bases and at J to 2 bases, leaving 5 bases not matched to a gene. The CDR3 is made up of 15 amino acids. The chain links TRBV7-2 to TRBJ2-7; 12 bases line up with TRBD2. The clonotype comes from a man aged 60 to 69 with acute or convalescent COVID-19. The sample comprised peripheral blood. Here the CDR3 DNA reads TGTGCCAGCAGGTCCGGACTAGCGGGACCCTACGAGCAGTACTTC. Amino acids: CASRSGLAGPYEQYF. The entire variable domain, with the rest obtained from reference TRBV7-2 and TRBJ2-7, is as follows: GAGVSQSPSNKVTEKGKDVELRCDPISGHTALYWYRQSLGQGLEFLIYFQGNSAPDKSGLPSDRFSAERTGGSVSTLTIQRTQQEDSAVYLCASRSGLAGPYEQYFGPGTRLTVT.